The text below deals with one TCR beta chain. The data are from a study of blood T cell repertoires in COVID-19. Across the whole study: Whether acute or convalescent, the COVID-19 samples came from the United States, Italy and Spain. Sources were T cells, B-cell-depleted T cells, or PBMCs; the material itself was cDNA or gDNA.

This table comes from immunoSEQ multiplex PCR, and its TCRdb copy is limited to in-frame clones, with some not included. There are some 80,000 clones in the sample; about nine tenths occur only once, and around 0.77% lies in the top ten. Trimming took off 1 base at V and 7 bases at J, with 14 bases between the two ends. Germline lookup yields CDR1 SGHAT and CDR2 FQNNGV. The CDR3 is 16 amino acids. This TCR came from a woman of 80 years or more with acute or convalescent COVID-19. The V call is TRBV11-2, the J call TRBJ1-6; D is unresolved. Sequencing was done on a sample of peripheral blood. Here the CDR3 DNA reads TGTGCCAGCAGCTTAGCCAGCGCCCTTATGAATTCACCCCTCCACTTT. Translation gives CASSLASALMNSPLHF. Filled out from reference TRBV11-2 and TRBJ1-6, the complete variable domain reads EAGVAQSPRYKIIEKRQSVAFWCNPISGHATLYWYQQILGQGPKLLIQFQNNGVVDDSQLPKDRFSAERLKGVDSTLKIQPAKLEDSAVYLCASSLASALMNSPLHFGNGTRLTVT.